This T cell receptor (beta chain) was obtained from a study of blood T cells in healthy people across ages. Turning to this clonotype: What it binds is unknown.

It was with a sample-barcoded 5' primer and a J-beta primer mix that a second PCR of about 6 to 12 cycles was run. TCRdb used MiXCR to reprocess the 5' RACE reads, holding one entry per CDR3 protein. The sample comprises approximately 1,700,000 distinct CDR3 sequences, 30% to 40% of which are singletons, and under 25% rests with the top ten. Study-wide results and caveats: Unknown CMV status may confound age-related changes in expanded clones. The fall in TCR beta diversity per million T cells was roughly linear with age.

Input material: blood. This receptor was taken from a human donor in good health.

CDR3 nucleotide sequence: TGTGCCACCAGTGATCTTATGCCCCCTAATGAGCAGTTCTTC. Translation: CATSDLMPPNEQFF. The rearrangement uses TRBV24-1 and TRBJ2-1; D gene ambiguous. This CDR3 has 14 amino acids. Germline V lookup: CDR1 KGHDR, CDR2 SFDVKD. V lost 3 bases and J 7 bases, leaving 12 bases between the germline ends.